The entry that follows covers one T cell receptor beta chain sequence. This record belongs to a study of Ad26.COV2.S vaccination and SARS-CoV-2 variants. This sample's treatment: roughly 20 received Ad26.COV2.S at low or high dose, single or two shots; 5 received placebo; per-sample allocation not given. The samples were gathered on day 63 after the first injection of vaccine or placebo. The data were produced by immunoSEQ multiplex PCR, yet TCRdb's version contains in-frame clones alone and is incomplete. The sample contains around 320,000 clones, more than 70% of which appear only once. CDR1 and CDR2 (germline): MNHEY, SVGEGT. The CDR3 runs to 14 residues. V gave up 2 bases and J gave up 5 bases; unmatched junction bases: 2.

J is TRBJ2-1 and V is TRBV6-2 or TRBV6-3; TRBD2 matches 8 bases. The origin of this receptor is a person aged 18-65 years who received the Ad26.COV2.S COVID-19 vaccine or a placebo. The sample consisted of peripheral blood, taken in a trial of Ad26.COV2.S vaccine versus placebo. CDR3 sequence: CASSYRGGHNEQFF. The CDR3 DNA sequence: TGTGCCAGCAGTTACCGGGGGGGTCACAATGAGCAGTTCTTC.